These 31 T cell receptor beta chains were all obtained from the same sample, sequenced in a study of T cell repertoires in cytomegalovirus infection. These receptors have no known antigen. TCRdb redid the calling of the reads with MiXCR, one entry per CDR3 protein. The table has around 120,000 distinct CDR3 sequences, 20% to 30% seen once. The source material was PBMCs, sequenced either directly or after in vitro stimulation (not recorded which). The receptors were sampled from a human donor in good health (CMV status not recorded). Some clones in this sample may be carry-over from other donors' samples.

The chain joins TRBV28 to TRBJ2-7; D may be TRBD2 (5 bases). V dropped 7 bases and J dropped 0 bases, with 16 bases sitting between them. Germline V gene data show CDR1 as MDHEN and CDR2 as SYDVKM. There are 15 residues in the CDR3. This CDR3 reads CASTPVARSSYEQYF. CDR3 coding DNA: TGTGCCAGCACCCCTGTAGCGCGAAGCTCCTACGAGCAGTACTTC.

This clonotype occurred many times. The V gene is TRBV7-3, the J gene TRBJ2-3; 10 bases line up with TRBD2. The V gene end was trimmed by 5 bases and the J gene end by 6 bases; junction bases not matched to a gene: 8. Germline V lookup: CDR1 SGHTA, CDR2 FQGTGA. The length of the CDR3 is 15 residues. The DNA of the CDR3 is TGTGCCAGCAGCCCATCTAGCGGGAGTACGGATACGCAGTATTTT. This translates into CASSPSSGSTDTQYF.

On this clonotype itself: A read error may be the cause here, since a much bigger clone is one base away. The chain links TRBV7-2 to TRBJ2-1, with TRBD2 identical over 8 bases. The germline CDR1 and CDR2 sequences are SGHTA and FQGNSA. The CDR3 has 15 amino acids. CDR3 sequence reads: CPSRVPGLAYNEQFF. The DNA for the CDR3 is TGTCCCAGCAGGGTCCCGGGACTAGCCTACAATGAGCAGTTCTTC.

This clonotype was counted a few times. The chain joins TRBV19 to TRBJ1-2; D is undetermined. The CDR3 loop spans 15 amino acids. The germline V and J ends were trimmed by 3 bases and 8 bases, with 19 bases remaining between them. Germline V lookup: CDR1 LNHDA, CDR2 SQIVND (reference sequence). The DNA for the CDR3 is TGTGCCAGTAGTATTGACGGTCCTATGGTCGGCGGCTACACCTTC. Translation gives CASSIDGPMVGGYTF.

At least ten counts were recorded for this clonotype. V and J are TRBV27 and TRBJ2-3, with a weak D call TRBD2 (6 bases). The CDR3 covers 16 residues. CDR1 and CDR2 (germline): MNHEY, SMNVEV (reference sequence). V shed 5 bases and J shed 4 bases, with 19 bases lying between them. CDR3 sequence reads: CASSTRLSGRPDTQYF. CDR3 bases: TGTGCCAGCAGTACCCGCTTATCAGGGAGGCCAGATACGCAGTATTTT.

V is TRBV6-5 and J is TRBJ2-7, with D possibly matching TRBD1 (5 bases). The V gene's germline CDR1 is MNHEY and CDR2 SVGAGI. The CDR3 covers 13 residues. V lost 2 bases and J lost 6, with 11 bases in between. The CDR3 DNA is TGTGCCAGCAGTTACGACAGAACGGGCGAGCAGTACGTC. Translation: CASSYDRTGEQYV.

This clonotype showed up just a few times. The chain is built from TRBV6-1 and TRBJ1-5; D not resolved. Trimming cost V 6 bases and J 7 bases, with 10 bases left between them. Germline V gives CDR1 MNHNS, CDR2 SASEGT. CDR3 length equals 12 residues. The CDR3 sequence: CASRAGQQPQHF. CDR3 nucleotide sequence: TGTGCCAGCAGAGCAGGCCAACAGCCCCAGCATTTT.

This clonotype has a count of ten or more. The V and J genes are TRBV7-2 and TRBJ2-7, with 14 bases lining up with TRBD2. There are 15 residues in the CDR3. CDR1 and CDR2 (germline): SGHTA, FQGNSA. With 11 bases clipped from V and 5 bases from J, the junction kept 11 bases outside the gene matches. The CDR3 loop reads CASTGTSGSVNEQYF. CDR3 nucleotides: TGTGCCTCAACAGGGACTAGCGGGAGTGTCAACGAGCAGTACTTC.

This clonotype was recorded a few times. This chain connects TRBV20-1 to TRBJ2-3; D is ambiguous. This CDR3 region has 14 residues. Germline-derived CDR1 and CDR2 are DFQATT and SNEGSKA (reference sequence). V lost 2 bases and J lost 1, with 10 bases in between. The CDR3 is CSARRPGGTDTQYF. The CDR3 DNA reads as TGCAGTGCTAGAAGGCCAGGAGGCACAGATACGCAGTATTTT.

This clonotype is categorized as medium-sized (0.01 to 0.1%). In nucleotides, the CDR3 is TGTGCCAGCAGTTTACGAAGCAATCAGCCCCAGCATTTT. Its translation is CASSLRSNQPQHF. This chain connects TRBV28 to TRBJ1-5; D gene unclear. The V end was cut by 2 bases, the J end by 1 base, with 3 bases between. CDR3 length: 13 amino acids. CDR1 is MDHEN and CDR2 is SYDVKM in the germline V gene.

This clonotype was counted between two and nine times. This chain connects TRBV5-4 to TRBJ2-7; 12 bases fit TRBD2. In germline, CDR1 is SGHNT, CDR2 YYREEE (reference sequence). The CDR3 spans 18 residues. V shed 4 bases, J shed 3 bases, and the junction held 14 bases outside the gene matches. The CDR3 region has the DNA TGTGCCAGCAGCCCTCGACTAGCGGGAGTCGATAGGGACTACGAGCAGTACTTC. It is translated as CASSPRLAGVDRDYEQYF.

A few counts support this clonotype. This chain uses TRBV4-2 with TRBJ1-1; D is unclear. Trimming pared 0 bases from V and 1 base from J, leaving 6 bases between. The CDR3 is made up of 14 amino acids. Germline CDR1 is LGHNA and CDR2 is YNFKEQ. DNA of the CDR3: TGTGCCAGCAGCCAAGATTCAGAGAACACTGAAGCTTTCTTT. Protein product: CASSQDSENTEAFF.

The chain carries TRBV7-2 and TRBJ1-2, with TRBD1 matching over 7 bases. The length of the CDR3 is 15 residues. V gave up 5 bases and J gave up 4 bases; unmatched junction bases: 10. Germline V gene sequence: CDR1 SGHTA, CDR2 FQGNSA. Here the CDR3 reads CASSISRGASYGYTF. The CDR3 nucleotides are TGTGCCAGCAGCATATCCAGGGGGGCGAGCTATGGCTACACCTTC. Complete variable domain (other parts from reference TRBV7-2 and TRBJ1-2): GAGVSQSPSNKVTEKGKDVELRCDPISGHTALYWYRQSLGQGLEFLIYFQGNSAPDKSGLPSDRFSAERTGGSVSTLTIQRTQQEDSAVYLCASSISRGASYGYTFGSGTRLTVV.

This clonotype occurred many times. The rearrangement links TRBV7-8 to TRBJ1-1, with unresolved D. Trimming shortened V by 1 base and J by 5 bases, and 14 bases separated the two germline ends. Per germline, CDR1 SGHVS and CDR2 FQNEAQ. This CDR3 region has 15 residues. CDR3 protein: CASSLDLGERTEAFF. CDR3 in DNA: TGTGCCAGCAGCTTAGACCTCGGGGAGAGGACTGAAGCTTTCTTT.

This clonotype was counted many times. CDR3 residues: CASSPSYDEQFF. DNA of the CDR3: TGTGCCAGCAGCCCTTCTTATGATGAGCAGTTCTTC. The chain is built from TRBV7-9 and TRBJ2-1, with D hard to call. The CDR3 spans 12 residues. Trimming pared 5 bases from V and 8 bases from J, leaving 10 bases between. The germline CDR1 and CDR2 sequences are SEHNR and FQNEAQ (reference sequence).

The chain couples TRBV7-9 to TRBJ1-2; no firm D call. The V end was cut by 8 bases, the J end by 4 bases, with 8 bases between. Germline loops: CDR1 SEHNR, CDR2 FQNEAQ (reference sequence). The CDR3 is made up of 11 amino acids. CDR3 DNA sequence: TGTGCCAGCCAGGTCTCCTATGGCTACACCTTC. This gives the protein CASQVSYGYTF.

This clonotype was recorded at least ten times. V usage is TRBV7-2 and J usage is TRBJ2-7, with 8 bases lining up with TRBD1. V lost 5 bases to trimming and J lost 4 bases; unmatched junction nucleotides: 10. The germline V gene encodes CDR1 SGHTA and CDR2 FQGNSA. The CDR3 is 15 residues long. The CDR3 protein is CASSTSGGTGYEQYF. Here the CDR3 DNA reads TGTGCCAGCAGCACCAGCGGCGGGACAGGTTACGAGCAGTACTTC.

The rearrangement uses TRBV4-2 and TRBJ2-2; 10 bases map to TRBD1. The CDR3 extends over 18 amino acids. The V gene end was trimmed by 0 bases and the J gene end by 5 bases; junction bases not matched to a gene: 9. Looked up from germline, CDR1 is LGHNA and CDR2 is YNFKEQ. For the CDR3, the DNA is TGTGCCAGCAGCCAAGATATTTTGGGACAGGGGTGGACCGGGGAGCTGTTTTTT. Protein sequence: CASSQDILGQGWTGELFF.

The rearrangement links TRBV28 to TRBJ2-7; 7 bases line up with TRBD2. The CDR3 runs to 16 residues. Germline V CDR1 and CDR2: MDHEN, SYDVKM. The V gene end was trimmed by 5 bases and the J gene end by 4 bases; junction bases not matched to a gene: 14. Written as DNA, the CDR3 is TGTGCCAGCAGTCCTAGGAGAGGTAGCGGGCTATACGAGCAGTACGTC. This translates into CASSPRRGSGLYEQYV.

This clonotype was seen a few times. V gene TRBV19 combines with J gene TRBJ2-1; TRBD2 agrees at 8 bases. The CDR3 runs to 16 residues. V shed 4 bases and J 6 bases; nucleotides not matched to a gene: 11. The germline gives CDR1 LNHDA, CDR2 SQIVND (reference sequence). The CDR3 region has the DNA TGTGCCAGTAGTACCCCTCGGGAGGGCCGGTTCAATGAGCAGTTCTTC. It specifies CASSTPREGRFNEQFF.

In this sample, this clonotype turned up many times. The chain joins TRBV11-3 to TRBJ1-1; D call uncertain. Trimming removed 3 bases at V and 1 base at J, with 6 bases between. CDR1 is SGHNT, CDR2 YENEEA, per germline. The length of the CDR3 is 13 residues. DNA of the CDR3: TGTGCCAGCAGCTTGCCCCAGAACACTGAAGCTTTCTTT. Protein sequence: CASSLPQNTEAFF. The full variable domain, in which reference TRBV11-3 and TRBJ1-1 provide the parts outside the CDR3, is EAGVVQSPRYKIIEKKQPVAFWCNPISGHNTLYWYLQNLGQGPELLIRYENEEAVDDSQLPKDRFSAERLKGVDSTLKIQPAELGDSAVYLCASSLPQNTEAFFGQGTRLTVV.

A few counts support this clonotype. This chain uses TRBV5-1 with TRBJ2-1; D is uncertain. The V gene's germline CDR1 is SGHRS and CDR2 YFSETQ. V lost 2 bases and J lost 10, with 13 bases in between. This CDR3 has 13 residues. This CDR3 is CASSLEDSGEQFF. CDR3 DNA: TGCGCCAGCAGCTTAGAAGACTCGGGCGAGCAGTTCTTC.

This clonotype was seen once. This chain joins TRBV6-5 and TRBJ1-2; D is undetermined. Germline V gives CDR1 MNHEY, CDR2 SVGAGI. V lost 6 bases, J lost 0 bases, and 14 bases lay in between. The length of the CDR3 is 15 residues. CDR3 sequence: CASRKPGATNYGYTF. The CDR3, as DNA: TGTGCCAGCAGAAAACCGGGCGCGACTAACTATGGCTACACCTTC.

The chain couples TRBV19 to TRBJ1-1; D ambiguous. Germline V lookup: CDR1 LNHDA, CDR2 SQIVND (reference sequence). V was shortened by 4 bases and J by 1 base, with 7 bases between the two germline ends. The CDR3 runs to 13 residues. CDR3 nucleotide sequence: TGTGCCAGTAGTAGGGAGACGAACACTGAAGCTTTCTTT. Amino acids: CASSRETNTEAFF.

At least ten counts were recorded for this clonotype. The chain carries TRBV6-2 or TRBV6-3 and TRBJ2-1; D is uncertain. The CDR3 extends over 15 amino acids. V shed 6 bases and J shed 0 bases, with 12 bases lying between them. Germline CDR1 MNHEY, CDR2 SVGEGT. The CDR3 reads CASRPRRTSYNEQFF. The CDR3 bases are TGTGCCAGCAGACCCCGGCGAACCTCCTACAATGAGCAGTTCTTC.

This clonotype was observed a few times. This rearrangement joins TRBV5-1 to TRBJ2-3; the D gene is possibly TRBD2 (6 bases). Germline V gene sequence: CDR1 SGHRS, CDR2 YFSETQ. Deletions cut 5 bases from V and 6 bases from J, with 13 bases between. The CDR3 sequence is 13 residues long. The DNA of the CDR3 is TGCGCCAGCAGACGGGAGCGGCCGGATACGCAGTATTTT. Translated, it gives CASRRERPDTQYF.

This clonotype was detected ten times or more. V is TRBV7-2 and J is TRBJ2-1; TRBD1 might be the D (6 bases). Germline V CDR1 and CDR2: SGHTA, FQGNSA. The length of the CDR3 is 18 residues. Trimming cost V 4 bases and J 0 bases, with 19 bases left between them. CDR3 DNA: TGTGCCAGCAGCTCTCCTGAGAAGTGGGGGCTCTCCTACAATGAGCAGTTCTTC. Its translation: CASSSPEKWGLSYNEQFF.

The rearrangement uses TRBV7-8 and TRBJ2-7; 8 bases are shared with TRBD2. In germline, CDR1 is SGHVS, CDR2 FQNEAQ. The CDR3 runs to 13 residues. V lost 5 bases to trimming and J lost 6 bases; unmatched junction nucleotides: 6. CDR3 sequence: CASSIRTSGEQYV. In nucleotides, the CDR3 is TGTGCCAGCAGCATCCGAACTAGCGGCGAGCAGTACGTC.

This rearrangement joins TRBV6-1 to TRBJ1-2; D unclear. Trimming pared 2 bases from V and 2 bases from J, leaving 6 bases between. Germline V gene lookup returns CDR1 MNHNS and CDR2 SASEGT. This CDR3 spans 13 amino acids. CDR3 amino acids: CASSERKNYGYTF. CDR3 in DNA: TGTGCCAGCAGTGAAAGAAAGAACTATGGCTACACCTTC.

This clonotype has ten or more counts. The chain carries TRBV7-8 and TRBJ2-2; 13 nucleotides agree with TRBD2. The CDR3 length is 17 residues. Unmatched junction bases numbered 10, after V lost 5 bases and J lost 7 bases. Germline loops: CDR1 SGHVS, CDR2 FQNEAQ. This CDR3 reads CASSLTRLAGGNGELFF. The CDR3 DNA reads TGTGCCAGCAGCCTCACCCGACTAGCGGGAGGAAACGGGGAGCTGTTTTTT.

The CDR3 loop is CASNPGGPEDEQFF. CDR3 nucleotide sequence: TGTGCCAGCAACCCGGGAGGGCCTGAAGATGAGCAGTTCTTC. The rearrangement uses TRBV7-2 and TRBJ2-1, with 8 bases matching TRBD2. Germline CDR1 SGHTA, CDR2 FQGNSA. This CDR3 contains 14 residues. The V and J ends lost 7 bases and 8 bases, in that order; junction bases with no gene match: 10. Full variable domain (outside the CDR3, taken from reference TRBV7-2 and TRBJ2-1): GAGVSQSPSNKVTEKGKDVELRCDPISGHTALYWYRQSLGQGLEFLIYFQGNSAPDKSGLPSDRFSAERTGGSVSTLTIQRTQQEDSAVYLCASNPGGPEDEQFFGPGTRLTVL.